This T cell receptor (beta chain) was identified during a study of control samples from healthy donors and cancer patients. Sequenced by immunoSEQ multiplex PCR; TCRdb stores in-frame clones only, minus some. The sample contains 76,000 or so clones, about 89% of which appear only once. This CDR3 comprises 17 residues. The germline V gene encodes CDR1 LNHDA and CDR2 SQIVND (reference sequence). With 6 bases removed from V and 0 bases from J, the gap between germline ends came to 18 bases. This clonotype was obtained from a woman between 50 and 59 years old with colorectal cancer. The sample was PBMCs. The V gene is TRBV19, the J gene TRBJ1-3; D might be TRBD1 (5 bases). CDR3 region: CASRKTRQRNSGNTIYF. CDR3 DNA sequence: TGTGCCAGTAGGAAGACCCGACAGAGGAACTCTGGAAACACCATATATTTT.